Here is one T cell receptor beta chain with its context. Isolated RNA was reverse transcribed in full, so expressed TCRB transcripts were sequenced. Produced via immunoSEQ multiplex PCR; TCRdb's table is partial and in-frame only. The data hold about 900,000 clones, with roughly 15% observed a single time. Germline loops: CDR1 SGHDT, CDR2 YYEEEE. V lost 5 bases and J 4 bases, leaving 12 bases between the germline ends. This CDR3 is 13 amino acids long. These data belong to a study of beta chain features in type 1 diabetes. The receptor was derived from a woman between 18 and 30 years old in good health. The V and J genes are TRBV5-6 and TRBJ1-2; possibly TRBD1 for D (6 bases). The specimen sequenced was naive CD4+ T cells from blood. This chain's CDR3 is CASSTGFGYGYTF. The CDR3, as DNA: TGTGCCAGCAGTACAGGGTTTGGCTATGGCTACACCTTC.